This T cell receptor beta chain was recovered during a study of blood T cell repertoires in COVID-19. Study-level information: Acute and convalescent COVID-19 specimens originated in the United States, Italy and Spain. PBMCs, B-cell-depleted T cells, or T cells were the source of the cDNA or gDNA that made up the material.

Trimming pared 6 bases from V and 5 bases from J, leaving 14 bases between. Germline loops: CDR1 MNHEY, CDR2 SMNVEV (reference sequence). This CDR3 region has 13 residues. In the study's own analysis: Nucleated cell counts were estimated from reference gene primer amplification. Data came from immunoSEQ multiplex PCR; TCRdb stores just in-frame clones and leaves some out. The D gene and trimming were derived from the DNA, and the V and J assignments and clone size from that table. Among roughly 77,000 clones listed, 80% were seen once. There are a few counts of this clone. The sequenced sample was peripheral blood. The chain recombines TRBV27 with TRBJ2-7; tentatively, D is TRBD1 (5 bases). The receptor was isolated from a woman in her 70s with acute or convalescent COVID-19. CDR3 sequence reads: CASSLGQSHEQYF. The DNA of the CDR3 is TGTGCCAGCAGCCTGGGGCAGTCCCACGAGCAGTACTTC.